Sequencing of this T cell receptor (beta chain) was carried out in a study of T cells in Graves' hyperthyroidism and ophthalmopathy (dated by TCRdb to 2018 to 2020). Study-wide context: Peripheral blood samples were taken at initial diagnosis, before any treatment was given. The study also compared thyroid tissue and blood T-cell repertoires from about 6 Graves' hyperthyroidism patients. To identify TCR V-J signatures that set the groups apart, the researchers used a discovery cohort of roughly 100 patients, made up of roughly 45 with Graves' ophthalmopathy and some 60 with stable Graves' hyperthyroidism. TCR Vbeta CDR3 sequencing of 130 to 150 peripheral blood samples (under 45 ophthalmopathy, 75 hyperthyroidism and roughly 17 progressor patients) is reported in the paper. Whether ophthalmopathy could be predicted prospectively was tested in an independent validation cohort made up of fewer than 20 hyperthyroidism patients plus 17 patients who later progressed to ophthalmopathy. After sampling, hyperthyroidism patients received methimazole starting at 30 mg daily, and ophthalmopathy patients received high-dose intravenous methylprednisolone. The 100 or so discovery patients were randomly divided into training and test sets at a 7:3 ratio.

The hyperthyroidism patients were between 18 and 65 years old and newly diagnosed, with a disease duration of less than 2 months. Any patient with an uncontrolled infection, another autoimmune disease, pregnancy or lactation was excluded. Diagnoses were based on clinical symptoms, serum thyroxine and TRAb, thyroid ultrasound and orbital computed tomography. Blood from progressor patients was drawn when they were first diagnosed with hyperthyroidism, before any ophthalmopathy symptoms appeared. PBMCs were isolated from 7.5 to 10 ml of fresh peripheral blood by Ficoll-Paque density gradient centrifugation. Progressor patients were first diagnosed with Graves' hyperthyroidism and then developed ophthalmopathy during follow-up. Trizol reagent was used to extract total RNA, and RNA quality was then checked on an Agilent 2100 Bioanalyzer. Turning to this clonotype: No antigen is known for it. Base qualities are missing; no much larger clone stands one base away.

What the study reported, not specific to this receptor: A model built on a 13 V-J signature distinguished ophthalmopathy from stable hyperthyroidism, reaching 87.88% sensitivity and 81.08% specificity in cross-validation and 80%/75% in testing. Most expanded thyroid clonotypes (frequency above 0.001) were also detected in blood, a finding suggesting that blood repertoires may reflect thyroid immune responses. During validation, the model predicted progression to ophthalmopathy a median of about 6.3 months ahead of onset, with roughly 65% sensitivity and about 75% specificity. Sample size was not statistically predetermined, and investigators were not blinded to group allocation.

The V end gives up 1 base and the J end 7 bases, leaving 10 bases in the junction not matched to a gene. There are 16 amino acids in the CDR3, from cysteine to phenylalanine inclusive. Only the CDR3 DNA stays, 48 bases, in frame from base 1. The TCR beta CDR3 regions were amplified from RNA transcripts. For the first round of RT-PCR on the TCR CDR3, the HTBI primer set was used together with the Qiagen OneStep RT-PCR kit. Libraries were constructed in a second round of multiplex PCR, after which size selection and purification were carried out. Sequencing of the libraries was done on an Illumina HiSeq2000 using paired-end 100 bp reads. In the authors' own workflow: SOAPnuke was used to process the raw data, throwing out any read that contained adapters or uncalled bases, had a mean Phred below 15, or lacked an exact constant-primer or identifier match. High-quality paired reads were merged using COPE v1.2.5, and each unique nucleotide sequence was defined as a clonotype. Clonotypes were aligned to IMGT TRBV, TRBD and TRBJ reference segments using MiTCR v1.1. Analysis was restricted to V-J combinations with a frequency above 0.0001, which covered roughly 99% of repertoires. The TCS score was defined as the ratio of F50 (clonal expansion) to E x V (chaos), calculated using BLOSUM62-based TCRdist between CDR3 peptides within each V-J. Welch's t-statistics and random forest reduced roughly 530 V-J features to roughly 13, which were used in a naive Bayes classifier (R e1071). TCRdb reprocessing: public reads trimmed at Q25 with fastp, clones called with MiXCR, in-frame beta chains kept. Merged by CDR3 protein, the rows form single entries marked with the most common genes and DNA. What appears here as the V and J calls and clone size reflects TCRdb's work, not the paper's. Present in this sample are about 150,000 distinct CDR3 sequences, roughly 23% of which were seen just once. 67% of the sample rests with the top ten.

Sample: blood. This TCR was recovered from a woman in her fifties or sixties with Graves' hyperthyroidism that later progressed to Graves' ophthalmopathy. The sequence is built from TRBV12-3 or TRBV12-4 and TRBJ2-4, with TRBD2 identical over 7 junction bases. The DNA sequence reads TGTGCCAGCAGTTTAGGGGGGGGGAGGGCGGGGAACATTCAGTACTTC. Translated, it reads CASSLGGGRAGNIQYF.